Listed below are T cell receptor beta chains from one sample, sequenced in a study of cytotoxic CD8 clonotypes in ibrutinib-treated CLL. The assay was immunoSEQ multiplex PCR, and TCRdb's table has in-frame clones only and misses some. The table has 150,000 to 200,000 clones, 70% to 90% seen once. Sequences were derived from PBMCs, sampled at disease progression, from a patient treated with ibrutinib. These receptors were collected from a human donor with chronic lymphocytic leukemia. Both conserved end residues are part of each CDR3. D genes are given only for firm matches. Clone size is not always given. Where it is, it says once, few, many or a class for expanded clones.

TRBJ2-3 | TRBD2 | . | TRBV4-3 | CASSASGGEDTQYF | TGCGCCAGCAGCGCGAGCGGGGGCGAGGATACGCAGTATTTT
TRBJ1-5 | TRBD1 | . | TRBV27 | CASSRTGVGQPQHF | TGTGCCAGCAGTAGAACAGGGGTGGGACAGCCCCAGCATTTT
TRBJ1-1 | . | . | TRBV27 | CASSPIGKQLVTDRGAFF | TGTGCCAGCAGTCCCATAGGAAAACAATTGGTCACGGATAGAGGGGCTTTCTTT
TRBJ1-1 | . | . | TRBV30 | CAWSVSRVADLNTEAFF | TGTGCCTGGAGTGTATCGCGGGTGGCGGACTTGAACACTGAAGCTTTCTTT
TRBJ1-4 | TRBD1 | . | TRBV2 | CASRRTTGDTNEKLFF | TGTGCCAGCAGGCGAACTACAGGGGACACTAATGAAAAACTGTTTTTT
TRBJ2-2 | . | . | TRBV6-1 | CASPPGGHNTGELFF | TGTGCCAGCCCCCCTGGGGGGCATAACACCGGGGAGCTGTTTTTT
TRBJ2-5 | . | once | TRBV7-6 | CASSLDFRAGEETQYF | TGTGCCAGCAGCTTAGATTTCCGGGCGGGCGAGGAGACCCAGTACTTC
TRBJ2-1 | . | . | TRBV25-1 | CASGAHRDAYNEQFF | TGTGCCAGCGGGGCCCACAGGGACGCGTACAATGAGCAGTTCTTC
TRBJ1-5 | . | . | TRBV11-2 | CASSLDIDLNQPQHF | TGTGCCAGCAGCTTAGACATAGACCTAAATCAGCCCCAGCATTTT
TRBJ1-4 | . | . | TRBV25-1 | CASSYLGGATNEKLFF | TGTGCCAGCAGTTACTTGGGGGGGGCAACTAATGAAAAACTGTTTTTT
TRBJ2-1 | TRBD2 | . | TRBV4-2 | CASSYTSGPSYNEQFF | TGTGCCAGCAGCTACACTAGCGGACCGTCCTACAATGAGCAGTTCTTC
TRBJ1-3 | . | . | TRBV5-1 | CASSLEGQPFSGNTIYF | TGCGCCAGCAGCTTGGAGGGCCAGCCGTTCTCTGGAAACACCATATATTTT
TRBJ2-2 | TRBD2 | . | TRBV12-5 | CASGLHPLTSGGTNTGELFF | TGTGCTAGTGGTTTACATCCTCTCACTAGCGGGGGGACGAACACCGGGGAGCTGTTTTTT
TRBJ1-1 | . | . | TRBV9 | CASSVVGSNTEAFF | TGTGCCAGCAGCGTAGTTGGGAGTAACACTGAAGCTTTCTTT
TRBJ2-7 | TRBD1 | . | TRBV19 | CASSIGQGGYEQYF | TGTGCCAGTAGTATCGGACAGGGGGGGTACGAGCAGTACTTC
TRBJ1-2 | . | . | TRBV5-1 | CASSLGGGNGYTF | TGCGCCAGCAGCTTGGGAGGGGGAAATGGCTACACCTTC
TRBJ1-1 | TRBD1 | . | TRBV4-1 | CAGQSRQGGTEAFF | TGCGCCGGACAATCTAGACAGGGGGGCACTGAAGCTTTCTTT
TRBJ2-1 | . | . | TRBV7-3 | CASSSGQSANEQFF | TGTGCCAGCAGCTCCGGACAGTCGGCCAATGAGCAGTTCTTC
TRBJ2-3 | TRBD2 | . | TRBV9 | CASSVHVAGGNTQYF | TGTGCCAGCAGCGTACACGTAGCGGGAGGGAATACGCAGTATTTT
TRBJ2-7 | TRBD1 | . | TRBV10-3 | CAINDRGLYEQYF | TGTGCCATCAACGACAGGGGACTCTACGAGCAGTACTTC
TRBJ2-7 | . | . | TRBV18 | CASSPPGQVSYEQYF | TGTGCCAGCTCACCACCGGGGCAGGTCTCCTACGAGCAGTACTTC
TRBJ2-5 | . | . | TRBV5-6 | CASSLAPGPFQETQYF | TGTGCCAGCAGCTTGGCCCCGGGTCCCTTCCAAGAGACCCAGTACTTC
TRBJ2-5 | . | . | TRBV11-1 | CASSFRETQYF | TGTGCCAGCAGCTTCCGAGAGACCCAGTACTTC
TRBJ2-1 | TRBD2 | . | TRBV5-8 | CASSPAGIRYNEQFF | TGTGCCAGCAGCCCAGCGGGAATAAGATACAATGAGCAGTTCTTC
TRBJ2-3 | . | . | TRBV28 | CASRAETDTQYF | TGTGCCAGCAGAGCGGAAACAGATACGCAGTATTTT
TRBJ2-7 | . | . | TRBV6-1 | CASSESPQGGTEQYF | TGTGCCAGCAGTGAATCCCCGCAGGGCGGGACCGAGCAGTACTTC
TRBJ1-2 | . | few | TRBV4-3 | CASSQHQGSGYGYTF | TGCGCCAGCAGCCAGCATCAGGGTTCGGGCTATGGCTACACCTTC
TRBJ2-3 | . | . | TRBV7-9 | CASSPSGDTQYF | TGTGCCAGCAGCCCCTCCGGAGATACGCAGTATTTT
TRBJ2-1 | . | . | TRBV7-2 | CASSLGTGSDEQFF | TGTGCCAGCAGCTTAGGGACCGGCAGCGATGAGCAGTTCTTC
TRBJ2-3 | . | few | TRBV5-1 | CASSYEDSFTDTQYF | TGCGCCAGCAGCTACGAGGACAGCTTCACAGATACGCAGTATTTT
TRBJ1-5 | TRBD1 | . | TRBV10-1 | CASSGQGHQPQHF | TGCGCCAGCAGTGGACAGGGACATCAGCCCCAGCATTTT
TRBJ1-2 | . | once | TRBV19 | CASSIVLANGYGYTF | TGTGCCAGTAGTATAGTTTTGGCGAACGGCTATGGCTACACCTTC
TRBJ2-7 | . | . | TRBV14 | CASSRFQSSYEQYF | TGTGCCAGCAGCCGCTTTCAGAGCTCCTACGAGCAGTACTTC
TRBJ2-1 | . | . | TRBV7-2 | CASSLHSGGYNEQFF | TGTGCCAGCAGCTTACATAGCGGTGGATACAATGAGCAGTTCTTC
TRBJ1-4 | TRBD1 | . | TRBV5-4 | CASSLEGAREKLFF | TGTGCCAGCAGCTTGGAGGGGGCAAGGGAAAAACTGTTTTTT
TRBJ1-1 | TRBD1 | . | TRBV19 | CASTERTGLNTEAFF | TGTGCCAGTACCGAGAGGACAGGTCTGAACACTGAAGCTTTCTTT
TRBJ1-1 | . | . | TRBV5-6 | CASSGTWGLEVEAFF | TGTGCCAGCAGCGGAACGTGGGGGCTAGAAGTTGAAGCTTTCTTT
TRBJ2-7 | . | . | TRBV28 | CASSLFPGKGTSYEQYF | TGTGCCAGCAGTTTATTCCCAGGGAAGGGTACATCCTACGAGCAGTACTTC
TRBJ2-3 | TRBD1 | . | TRBV30 | CAWGTGGSTDTQYF | TGTGCCTGGGGGACAGGGGGAAGCACAGATACGCAGTATTTT
TRBJ1-1 | TRBD1 | few | TRBV9 | CASTRGPEAFF | TGTGCCAGCACAAGGGGGCCTGAAGCTTTCTTT
TRBJ1-1 | . | . | TRBV29-1 | CSVREGAFF | TGCAGCGTTAGAGAGGGTGCTTTCTTT
TRBJ1-4 | TRBD1 | . | TRBV27 | CASSLNWDRGSRDEKLFF | TGTGCCAGCAGTTTAAATTGGGACAGGGGTTCTAGGGATGAAAAACTGTTTTTT